One TCR beta chain is described in this entry. Original processing methods: Amplification of reference gene primers provided the estimated nucleated cell counts. The repertoire was sequenced with immunoSEQ multiplex PCR; TCRdb's copy has only in-frame clones and lacks some. Clone size and the V and J calls come from that table; the DNA yielded D and trimming. The table shows 250,000 to 350,000 clones, with around nine tenths occurring only once. V shed 3 bases and J 10 bases; nucleotides not matched to a gene: 6. CDR1 SGHDT and CDR2 YYEEEE come from the germline V gene. CDR3 size: 15 residues. The data are from a study of blood T cell repertoires in COVID-19. Study summary: PBMCs, B-cell-depleted T cells, or T cells were the source of the cDNA or gDNA that made up the material.

This chain connects TRBV5-6 to TRBJ1-6; TRBD1 agrees at 11 bases. The origin of this receptor is a man between 25 and 39 years old with acute or convalescent COVID-19. The sequencing sample was made of peripheral blood. DNA of the CDR3: TGTGCCAGCAGCTCCCGGGACAGGGGGATATCACCCCTCCACTTT. It yields the protein CASSSRDRGISPLHF.